The 18 T cell receptor beta chains reported below all come from one sample, sequenced in a study of tissue T cells after allogeneic stem cell transplantation. The time point was: mouse harvest day 7 after allogeneic transplant. Tail vein injection delivered 10^7 T-cell-depleted bone marrow cells and 10^6 splenic CD5+ T cells. The data were produced by immunoSEQ multiplex PCR, yet TCRdb's version contains in-frame clones alone and is incomplete. Of 2,500 to 3,000 clones listed, 55% are singletons. The sequencing sample was made of gut tissue. Source of these receptors: a female BALB/c mouse given C57BL/6 T cells with graft-versus-host disease after an allogeneic hematopoietic cell transplant.

A word on this clone: Mouse names are used for the genes. The read terminates 1 residue ahead of where the CDR3 ends, so the germline J gene completes it. This chain uses TRBV26 with TRBJ2-7, with no clear D. The V gene's germline CDR1 is KGHPV and CDR2 FQNQEV (reference sequence). Deletions cut 0 bases from V and 0 bases from J, with 0 bases between. This CDR3 has 12 amino acids. The part of the CDR3 DNA that was read is TGTGCCAGCAGTCTGTCCTCCTATGAACAGTAC. It translates to CASSLSSYEQY. The full CDR3 reads CASSLSSYEQYF.

This clone was found a few times. Gene names refer to mouse genes. The read ends 1 residue early relative to the CDR3; the germline J gene fills the gap. V and J are TRBV26 and TRBJ2-1; unclear D gene. CDR1 is KGHPV and CDR2 is FQNQEV in the germline V gene (reference sequence). V shed 3 bases and J shed 1 base, with 4 bases lying between them. The CDR3 runs 13 residues. CDR3 protein: CASSLDNYAEQFF. CDR3 DNA (partial): TGTGCCAGCAGTCTCGACAACTATGCTGAGCAGTTC.

A remark on this clone: Each gene name is a mouse one. The DNA ends 1 residue before the CDR3 does, and the rest of the CDR3 is filled in from the germline J gene. The genes are TRBV23 and TRBJ1-2; the listed D gene, TRBD1, was not tested against the DNA. The length of the CDR3 is 15 residues. The V gene's germline CDR1 is KGHTA and CDR2 FQNQQP. CDR3 in amino acids: CSSSQSRQGASDYTF. The sequenced CDR3 bases are TGCTCCAGCAGTCAATCGAGACAGGGCGCCTCCGACTACACC.

Of note for this clone: Gene names follow the mouse nomenclature. The CDR3 goes on 1 residue after the read ends, and that part is filled in from the germline J gene. The chain couples TRBV16 to TRBJ2-3; no reliable D call. V was pared by 5 bases and J by 0 bases, with 9 bases between. From germline, CDR1 is SGHSA and CDR2 FRNQAP. CDR3 length: 14 residues. The covered CDR3 bases are TGTGCAAGCAGCCGGGAGTCTAGTGCAGAAACGCTGTAT. Protein sequence: CASSRESSAETLY. The entire CDR3 protein reads CASSRESSAETLYF.

As concerns this clone: Gene and germline names: mouse. The read terminates 1 residue ahead of where the CDR3 ends, so the germline J gene completes it. This rearrangement joins TRBV23 to TRBJ2-7; the D segment call TRBD2 is taken from the table without a DNA check. CDR1 is KGHTA and CDR2 is FQNQQP in the germline V gene. The CDR3 loop spans 14 amino acids. The CDR3 bases that were read are TGCTCCAGCAGGCTCCGGGACTGGGAATTTGAACAGTAC. Protein: CSSRLRDWEFEQY. The full CDR3 protein is CSSRLRDWEFEQYF.

On this clone itself: All gene names here are mouse names. Read data end 1 residue before the CDR3 end; the end is taken from the germline J gene. This chain uses TRBV13-1 with TRBJ2-4, with 11 positions matching TRBD2. The CDR3 is 17 amino acids. From germline, CDR1 is NSHNY and CDR2 SYGAGN. V lost 4 bases to trimming and J lost 0 bases; unmatched junction nucleotides: 7. CDR3 loop: CASSHWGGAGSQNTLYF. The part of the CDR3 DNA that was read is TGTGCCAGCAGTCACTGGGGGGGCGCGGGTAGTCAAAACACCTTGTAC.

Points on this clone: Gene names denote mouse genes. The read stops 1 residue short of the end of the CDR3; the missing end is completed from the germline J gene. This sequence joins TRBV26 and TRBJ2-4; D is possibly TRBD2 (7 bases). CDR3 length: 16 amino acids. CDR1 KGHPV and CDR2 FQNQEV come from the germline V gene (reference sequence). The V and J ends lost 3 bases and 0 bases respectively, with 13 bases between them. The chain's CDR3 is CASSLRLGASQNTLYF. The CDR3 DNA, read in part, is TGTGCCAGCAGTCTACGGCTGGGGGCTAGTCAAAACACCTTGTAC.

For this clone: All gene names here are mouse names. CDR3 DNA, as far as it was read: TGTGCCAGCAGCCTCTGGACTGGGGGAAACACCGGGCAGCTCTAC. It translates to CASSLWTGGNTGQLY. The entire CDR3 sequence reads CASSLWTGGNTGQLYF. The chain is built from TRBV5 and TRBJ2-2; 10 positions match TRBD2. The CDR3 extends 1 residue past the end of the read, so its final part is completed from the germline J gene. V shed 4 bases and J 1 base; nucleotides not matched to a gene: 3. Germline loops: CDR1 LGHNA, CDR2 YNLKQL (reference sequence). This CDR3 comprises 16 residues.

By share of the sample, this clone is large. Mouse gene names and germline throughout. The read ends 1 residue shy of where the CDR3 ends; the end is completed using the germline J gene. The chain joins TRBV19 to TRBJ2-7, with 7 nucleotides matching TRBD2. The length of the CDR3 is 12 residues. Germline-derived CDR1 and CDR2 are FNHDT and SITEND (reference sequence). J lost 2 bases, V lost 7 bases, and 3 bases had no gene match. CDR3 region: CASGGEPYEQYF. CDR3 DNA (partial): TGTGCCAGCGGGGGGGAGCCCTATGAACAGTAC.

This clone occurred a few times. Gene names denote mouse genes. CDR3 loop: CASSIRTNNNQAPLF. CDR3 bases read: TGTGCCAGCAGTATCCGGACAAATAACAACCAGGCTCCGCTT. V and J are TRBV19 and TRBJ1-5; D may be TRBD1 (5 bases). The read ends 1 residue before the CDR3 terminus; that terminus is restored from the germline J gene. The germline CDR1 and CDR2 sequences are FNHDT and SITEND (reference sequence). The CDR3 is 15 amino acids. The ends were cut back, 2 bases at V and 0 bases at J, with 9 bases in the middle.

A word on this clone: Gene names and germline match the mouse. The read ends 1 residue early relative to the CDR3; the germline J gene fills the gap. The chain combines TRBV13-3 with TRBJ2-3; either TRBD1 or TRBD2 may fit D (5 bases each). The V end lost 3 bases, the J end lost 0 bases, and 8 bases lay between the germline ends. Looked up from germline, CDR1 is NNHDY and CDR2 is SYVADS. The CDR3 loop spans 14 amino acids. The covered CDR3 bases are TGTGCCAGCAGTGCGGGACCGAGTGCAGAAACGCTGTAT. Its protein is CASSAGPSAETLY. The full CDR3 protein is CASSAGPSAETLYF.

Worth noting for this clone: Gene labels here are mouse ones. Read data end 1 residue before the CDR3 end; the end is taken from the germline J gene. The chain links TRBV26 to TRBJ2-5; unclear D gene. V was pared by 2 bases and J by 2 bases, with 8 bases between. Per the germline V gene, CDR1 is KGHPV and CDR2 is FQNQEV (reference sequence). This CDR3 contains 14 residues. The CDR3 is CASSLTGIQDTQYF. The part of the CDR3 DNA that was read is TGTGCCAGCAGTCTGACGGGGATCCAAGACACCCAGTAC.

Points on this clone: Mouse names are used for the genes. The CDR3 end is not reached by the read, which stops 1 residue before it; the germline J gene fills it in. This rearrangement joins TRBV16 to TRBJ1-1; 11 bases are shared with TRBD1. The V gene end was trimmed by 5 bases and the J gene end by 6 bases; junction bases not matched to a gene: 8. The CDR3 contains 15 residues. Germline CDR1 and CDR2: SGHSA and FRNQAP. CDR3 sequence reads: CASSLGTGGPSEVFF. The sequenced part of the CDR3 DNA is TGTGCAAGCAGCCTCGGGACAGGGGGGCCCTCAGAAGTCTTC.

This clone was counted between two and nine times. Gene names and germline refer to mouse. CDR3 amino acids: CASRPDRYEQYF. Partial CDR3 DNA: TGTGCTAGCAGACCAGACAGATATGAACAGTAC. The J gene is TRBJ2-7, the V gene TRBV29; a possible D gene is TRBD1 (5 bases). With the read ending 1 residue before the CDR3 end, the germline J gene is used to fill in that end. This CDR3 has 12 residues. V shed 6 bases and J shed 4 bases, with 10 bases lying between them. The germline gives CDR1 MSHET, CDR2 SYDVDS.

Regarding this clone: Genes and germline come from the mouse. The CDR3 end falls 1 residue outside the read, so it is completed with the germline J gene. V gene TRBV13-3 combines with J gene TRBJ2-5, with 13 bases identical to TRBD2. V lost 4 bases, J lost 6 bases, and 2 bases stayed unmatched. This CDR3 region has 14 residues. CDR1 and CDR2 (germline): NNHDY, SYVADS. CDR3 bases read: TGTGCCAGCAGTCGGGACTGGGGGGGGGACACCCAGTAC. Translated: CASSRDWGGDTQY. The full CDR3 reads CASSRDWGGDTQYF.

Comments on this clone: These gene names are mouse names. Read data end 1 residue before the CDR3 end; the end is taken from the germline J gene. The rearrangement links TRBV13-1 to TRBJ2-4; TRBD2 matches at 8 bases. J lost 0 bases, V lost 4 bases, and 1 base had no gene match. Per germline, CDR1 NSHNY and CDR2 SYGAGN. This CDR3 region has 14 residues. The CDR3 sequence is CASSLGGSQNTLYF. CDR3 DNA (partial): TGTGCCAGCAGTCTGGGGGGAAGTCAAAACACCTTGTAC.

On this clone: Gene names and germline match the mouse. The CDR3 is cut off 1 residue early in the read; its end comes from the germline J gene. The rearrangement links TRBV26 to TRBJ1-1; D remains ambiguous. V gave up 0 bases and J gave up 3 bases, with 2 bases separating them. The CDR3 has 12 residues. Germline values: CDR1 KGHPV, CDR2 FQNQEV (reference sequence). The CDR3 DNA, read in part, is TGTGCCAGCAGTCTGTCGTACACAGAAGTCTTC. Translation: CASSLSYTEVF. The whole CDR3 protein is CASSLSYTEVFF.

Note on this clone: The gene names here belong to mouse. The CDR3 end lies 1 residue beyond the end of the read and is filled in from the germline J gene. The J gene is TRBJ1-4, the V gene TRBV26, with D possibly being TRBD1 (6 bases). Germline CDR1 and CDR2: KGHPV and FQNQEV (reference sequence). The CDR3 has 14 residues. The V end was cut by 4 bases, the J end by 4 bases, with 10 bases between. CDR3 DNA (partial): TGTGCCAGCAGTCCGGGACACCTCAACGAAAGATTATTT. Translation gives CASSPGHLNERLF. Given in full, the CDR3 is CASSPGHLNERLFF.